These T cell receptor beta chains were read from a single sample in a study of cytomegalovirus exposure and HLA in healthy donors. Assay: immunoSEQ multiplex PCR; the TCRdb copy retains only in-frame clones and omits some. The sample has roughly 200,000 clones; about 13% are singletons. The sample taken for sequencing was PBMCs. These receptors all stem from a man aged 45-65 years in good health and CMV-seropositive. Both conserved end residues are part of each CDR3. A D gene is named only where the DNA matches it firmly. Clone size is shown for a subset of rows, as once, few, many or a class of expanded clone.

cdr3_length | d_call | clone_size | j_call | v_call | cdr3_nt | cdr3_aa
12 | NA | NA | TRBJ1-1 | TRBV6-6 | TGTGCCAGCAGTTTACAGAGCACTGAAGCTTTCTTT | CASSLQSTEAFF
15 | NA | few | TRBJ2-1 | TRBV5-1 | TGCGCCAGCAGCTCCAATGGACAGACCTACAATGAGCAGTTCTTC | CASSSNGQTYNEQFF
15 | TRBD2 | NA | TRBJ2-5 | TRBV11-2 | TGTGCCAGCAGCTTCAATAGCGGGGGAGGTGAGACCCAGTACTTC | CASSFNSGGGETQYF
16 | TRBD1 | NA | TRBJ2-2 | TRBV6-5 | TGTGCCAGCAGTTTCCGGACAGGGGTGAACACCGGGGAGCTGTTTTTT | CASSFRTGVNTGELFF
13 | NA | NA | TRBJ2-1 | TRBV15 | TGTGCCACCACCGCGACAGAGTACCATGAGCAGTTCTTC | CATTATEYHEQFF
17 | NA | NA | TRBJ2-2 | TRBV19 | TGTGCCAGTAGTATCCCCCAGGGAAGGGCGAACACCGGGGAGCTGTTTTTT | CASSIPQGRANTGELFF
19 | NA | NA | TRBJ1-5 | TRBV14 | TGTGCCAGCAGCCAAGAGACGGGACAAAAAAATTATAGCAATCAGCCCCAGCATTTT | CASSQETGQKNYSNQPQHF
15 | NA | NA | TRBJ1-6 | TRBV27 | TGTGCCAGCAGTTCGGACAGTCCCTATAATTCACCCCTCCACTTT | CASSSDSPYNSPLHF
14 | TRBD1 | NA | TRBJ2-7 | TRBV9 | TGTGCCAGCAGCGTGACGACAGGGGTCTACGAGCAGTACTTC | CASSVTTGVYEQYF
15 | TRBD2 | few | TRBJ2-5 | TRBV19 | TGTGCCAGTAGTTTGAGCGGGGGGGCGGGGGAGACCCAGTACTTC | CASSLSGGAGETQYF
17 | TRBD1 | NA | TRBJ1-3 | TRBV19 | TGTGCCAGTAGTACCCTGGGGACAGTCTCCTCTGGAAACACCATATATTTT | CASSTLGTVSSGNTIYF
16 | TRBD1 | few | TRBJ1-5 | TRBV19 | TGTGCCAGTAGTAGCCATGACAGGGGATGGAATCAGCCCCAGCATTTT | CASSSHDRGWNQPQHF
15 | TRBD1 | NA | TRBJ1-1 | TRBV28 | TGTGCCAGCAGTTTACTCGGACAGGGACGGACTGAAGCTTTCTTT | CASSLLGQGRTEAFF
14 | TRBD2 | NA | TRBJ2-7 | TRBV30 | TGTGCCTGGACCCTGACTAGCGGGGTCAACGAGCAGTACTTC | CAWTLTSGVNEQYF
15 | TRBD2 | few | TRBJ2-5 | TRBV2 | TGTGCCAGCAGTGAACCTAGCGGGGGGGCGGAGACCCAGTACTTC | CASSEPSGGAETQYF
16 | TRBD1 | NA | TRBJ1-2 | TRBV30 | TGTGCCTGGAGTCCGGGACAGTCGAGAGCTAACTATGGCTACACCTTC | CAWSPGQSRANYGYTF
18 | NA | NA | TRBJ2-2 | TRBV28 | TGTGCCAGCAGTTCCCTAGGCGGGGGGACAGTAAACACCGGGGAGCTGTTTTTT | CASSSLGGGTVNTGELFF
16 | NA | NA | TRBJ1-1 | TRBV5-1 | TGCGCCAGCAGCAAGGACAGACCTAACGCAAAAGGAGAGGCTTTCTTT | CASSKDRPNAKGEAFF
16 | NA | few | TRBJ2-3 | TRBV21-1 | TGTGCCAGCAAACGGACTAGCGGGAGCTCCACAGATACGCAGTATTTT | CASKRTSGSSTDTQYF
13 | NA | few | TRBJ2-5 | TRBV5-1 | TGCGCCAGCAGCTTGGAAGCCGGGTGGACCCAGTACTTC | CASSLEAGWTQYF
13 | NA | NA | TRBJ1-1 | TRBV30 | TGTGCCTGGAGTACGGACTGGCGGACTGAAGCTTTCTTT | CAWSTDWRTEAFF
15 | NA | few | TRBJ2-4 | TRBV19 | TGTGCCAGTAGTATCTCCGAGGGAATCCAAAACATTCAGTACTTC | CASSISEGIQNIQYF
14 | NA | many | TRBJ2-1 | TRBV4-1 | TGCGCCAGCAGCCAAGATGGACTCTCCAATGAGCAGTTCTTC | CASSQDGLSNEQFF